This T cell receptor beta chain was found in a study of blood T cell repertoires in COVID-19. Participants were placed into cohorts based on the clinical history they reported. Trimming at V came to 4 bases and at J to 10 bases, leaving 8 bases not matched to a gene. Germline V CDR1 and CDR2: SGHRS, YFSETQ. The CDR3 runs to 14 residues. Profiling relied on immunoSEQ multiplex PCR, and the TCRdb table lists in-frame clones only, not all of them. The table records approximately 150,000 clones, 65% to 85% of them present only once. The genes are TRBV5-1 and TRBJ2-1; 10 nucleotides align to TRBD1. This receptor was identified in a man in his forties or fifties who had recovered from COVID-19. Sequencing was done on a sample of PBMCs or T cells enriched from blood (not recorded which). This chain's CDR3 is CASSLNRDRGEQFF. The CDR3 coding sequence is TGCGCCAGCAGCCTGAACCGGGACAGGGGCGAGCAGTTCTTC. Combining the CDR3 with reference TRBV5-1 and TRBJ2-1 gives the whole variable domain KAGVTQTPRYLIKTRGQQVTLSCSPISGHRSVSWYQQTPGQGLQFLFEYFSETQRNKGNFPGRFSGRQFSNSRSEMNVSTLELGDSALYLCASSLNRDRGEQFFGPGTRLTVL.